The 9 T cell receptor beta chains below come from one sample, sequenced in a study of CD8 T cells in Susac syndrome. Reverse transcription used about 0.45 to 1 ug RNA and random hexamers. From the immunoSEQ multiplex PCR reads, TCRdb called clonotypes with MiXCR, one entry per CDR3 protein. The table lists about 170,000 distinct CDR3 sequences, 85% to 95% of them singletons. Sequencing was performed on CD4+ T cells from PBMCs. These receptors were collected from a human donor with multiple sclerosis.

This chain joins TRBV30 and TRBJ2-7, with TRBD2 as a possible D gene (5 bases). Germline-derived CDR1 and CDR2 are GTSNPN and SVGIG (reference sequence). V was cut by 1 base and J by 7 bases, with 20 bases left in between. This CDR3 has 15 residues. This CDR3 reads CAWSAPRGKVWEQYF. The CDR3 DNA follows: TGTGCCTGGAGTGCCCCGAGAGGGAAAGTTTGGGAGCAGTACTTC.

The CDR3: CASSLGGLQTQYF. The CDR3, as DNA: TGTGCCAGCAGCTTGGGCGGGCTGCAGACCCAGTACTTC. The chain joins TRBV5-4 to TRBJ2-5, with D perhaps TRBD2 (5 bases). Trimming removed 0 bases at V and 6 bases at J, with 9 bases between. The length of the CDR3 is 13 residues. From germline, CDR1 is SGHNT and CDR2 YYREEE (reference sequence). Full variable domain (missing parts from reference TRBV5-4 and TRBJ2-5): ETGVTQSPTHLIKTRGQQVTLRCSSQSGHNTVSWYQQALGQGPQFIFQYYREEENGRGNFPPRFSGLQFPNYSSELNVNALELDDSALYLCASSLGGLQTQYFGPGTRLLVL.

CDR3 residues: CASSASALGRREKLFF. The CDR3 DNA follows: TGCGCCAGCAGCGCATCAGCCTTGGGGCGTAGGGAAAAACTGTTTTTT. The rearrangement uses TRBV5-1 and TRBJ1-4; D is perhaps TRBD1 (5 bases). The CDR3 covers 16 residues. In germline, CDR1 is SGHRS, CDR2 YFSETQ. Trimming shortened V by 4 bases and J by 8 bases, and 21 bases separated the two germline ends. Full variable domain (rest looked up from reference TRBV5-1 and TRBJ1-4): KAGVTQTPRYLIKTRGQQVTLSCSPISGHRSVSWYQQTPGQGLQFLFEYFSETQRNKGNFPGRFSGRQFSNSRSEMNVSTLELGDSALYLCASSASALGRREKLFFGSGTQLSVL.

The J gene is TRBJ1-3, the V gene TRBV27; D remains ambiguous. V shed 2 bases and J shed 8 bases, with 10 bases lying between them. The germline gives CDR1 MNHEY, CDR2 SMNVEV (reference sequence). This CDR3 contains 13 residues. The CDR3 sequence: CASSLRGMDTIYF. The CDR3 region has the DNA TGTGCCAGCAGTTTACGGGGAATGGACACCATATATTTT.

The rearrangement uses TRBV2 and TRBJ1-5, with D hard to call. The CDR3 contains 15 residues. V lost 0 bases to trimming and J lost 6 bases, with 12 bases between them. Germline CDR1 SNHLY, CDR2 FYNNEI. CDR3 region: CASSEAGLAGQPQHF. Here the CDR3 DNA reads TGTGCCAGCAGTGAAGCGGGCCTCGCGGGTCAGCCCCAGCATTTT.

The chain couples TRBV11-2 to TRBJ2-7; 8 nucleotides align to TRBD2. The V segment lost 5 bases and the J segment 6 bases; nucleotides outside the gene matches: 15. Germline V gene sequence: CDR1 SGHAT, CDR2 FQNNGV. CDR3 size: 16 residues. CDR3: CASSPIRLAGRSEQYF. In DNA form, the CDR3 reads TGTGCCAGCAGCCCGATCCGGCTAGCGGGTCGAAGCGAGCAGTACTTC.

This clonotype showed up just a few times. The J gene is TRBJ2-3, the V gene TRBV19; TRBD2 is a possible D gene (6 bases). CDR3 length: 14 residues. Germline loops: CDR1 LNHDA, CDR2 SQIVND (reference sequence). The V gene lost 8 bases and the J gene lost 6 bases, with 18 bases spanning the gap. CDR3 protein: CASRGGVPKDTQYF. The CDR3, as DNA: TGTGCCAGTCGGGGCGGGGTTCCGAAGGATACGCAGTATTTT.

The rearrangement links TRBV20-1 to TRBJ2-7, with 8 bases lining up with TRBD2. V shed 3 bases, J shed 3 bases, and the junction held 7 bases outside the gene matches. This CDR3 region has 14 residues. The germline V gene encodes CDR1 DFQATT and CDR2 SNEGSKA (reference sequence). The CDR3 DNA follows: TGCAGTGCTAGTTTGGCGGGAGGTGGCTACGAGCAGTACTTC. Its protein is CSASLAGGGYEQYF.

The V gene is TRBV30, the J gene TRBJ2-3, with TRBD2 matching 11 bases. J was trimmed by 1 base and V by 8 bases; bases with no gene match: 8. CDR1 and CDR2 from the germline V gene are GTSNPN and SVGIG (reference sequence). CDR3 length: 15 amino acids. The DNA of the CDR3 is TGTGCCGGACAACTGGGACTAGCGGGCACAGATACGCAGTATTTT. Residues: CAGQLGLAGTDTQYF.